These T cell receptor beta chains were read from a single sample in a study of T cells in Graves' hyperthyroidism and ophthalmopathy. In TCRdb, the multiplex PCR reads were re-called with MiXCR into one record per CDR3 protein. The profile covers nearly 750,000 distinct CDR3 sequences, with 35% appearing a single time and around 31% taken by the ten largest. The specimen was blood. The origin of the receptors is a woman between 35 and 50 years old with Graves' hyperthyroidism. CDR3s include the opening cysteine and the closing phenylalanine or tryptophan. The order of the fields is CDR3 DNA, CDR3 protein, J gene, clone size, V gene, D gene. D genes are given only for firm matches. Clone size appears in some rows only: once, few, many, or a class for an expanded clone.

TGTGCCAGCAGTTTAATAGGGACAGGGGTAAGTCAGCCCCAGCATTTT,CASSLIGTGVSQPQHF,TRBJ1-5,.,TRBV12-3/TRBV12-4,TRBD1
TGTGCCAGCGAGAGGAGCGGGAACTATGAAAAACTGTTTTTT,CASERSGNYEKLFF,TRBJ1-4,once,TRBV7-9,.
TGTGCCAGCAGCCAAACTCAGGGGGGGGACTATGGCTACACCTTC,CASSQTQGGDYGYTF,TRBJ1-2,many,TRBV7-8,TRBD1
TGCAGTGCCAGCTCACCAGATACACTGCGCGACTATGGCTACACCTTC,CSASSPDTLRDYGYTF,TRBJ1-2,.,TRBV20-1,.
TGTGCCAGCAGCGCAGAGACAGGGCCCGCAGACGAGCAGTACTTC,CASSAETGPADEQYF,TRBJ2-7,.,TRBV5-4,TRBD1
TGTGCCAGTACACCGGGACAGTATAATTCACCCCTCCACTTT,CASTPGQYNSPLHF,TRBJ1-6,many,TRBV19,TRBD1
TGTGCCAGCAGCCCTGCTGGCGGCTACTACGAGCAGTACTTC,CASSPAGGYYEQYF,TRBJ2-7,few,TRBV5-6,.
TGCAGTGCTAGAGTGGCGGGGGCAGCCCTCACCGGGGAGCTGTTTTTT,CSARVAGAALTGELFF,TRBJ2-2,.,TRBV20-1,.
TGCAGTGCTCACCGGGCCCGCCGGGACAGTTTTGACACTGAAGCTTTCTTT,CSAHRARRDSFDTEAFF,TRBJ1-1,few,TRBV20-1,TRBD1
TGTGCCAGCAGTCCCGGGACGGATGATGAAAAACTGTTTTTT,CASSPGTDDEKLFF,TRBJ1-4,.,TRBV12-3/TRBV12-4,.
TGTGCCACCTCGGGACAGCGCAACCCAGCTTTCTTT,CATSGQRNPAFF,TRBJ1-1,.,TRBV10-3,TRBD1
TGTGCCAGCAGTGAAGAGGGACCAAACCTTTCGACAGATAACTATGGCTACACCTTC,CASSEEGPNLSTDNYGYTF,TRBJ1-2,many,TRBV2,.
TGCGCCACCTCCCCAGCTTTGACCGGGGAGCTGTTTTTT,CATSPALTGELFF,TRBJ2-2,.,TRBV10-2,.
TGTGCCAGCAGCCAAGCCGGGCGGGCCGAAAAACTGTTTTTT,CASSQAGRAEKLFF,TRBJ1-4,few,TRBV4-2,.
TGTGCCAGTAGTATATGGGCCCGGGAGTACACTGAAGCTTTCTTT,CASSIWAREYTEAFF,TRBJ1-1,.,TRBV19,.
TGTGCCAGCAGCAGAGGACTAGCGGGAGGGCTCGGGACCCAGTACTTC,CASSRGLAGGLGTQYF,TRBJ2-5,many,TRBV5-5,TRBD2
TGTGCCAGCAGCCGACTACATAATCCAGGGGACACTGAAGCTTTCTTT,CASSRLHNPGDTEAFF,TRBJ1-1,.,TRBV5-4,.
TGTGCCACCGGGGACTCAGGGCCCCTGGGGGAGACCCAGTACTTC,CATGDSGPLGETQYF,TRBJ2-5,.,TRBV24-1,.
TGTGCCAGCAGTTACTGGCAGGGGGCCGGGGAGCTGTTTTTT,CASSYWQGAGELFF,TRBJ2-2,.,TRBV6-5,TRBD1
TGTGCCGAGCGCGGTGCTGGAAACACCATATATTTT,CAERGAGNTIYF,TRBJ1-3,.,TRBV10-3,.
TGTGCCAGCACCCTGACGGATGGAACCTATAATTCACCCCTCCACTTT,CASTLTDGTYNSPLHF,TRBJ1-6,few,TRBV10-3,.
TGTGCCAGCAGCGAACAGGCGAAACTGTTTTTT,CASSEQAKLFF,TRBJ1-4,many,TRBV4-2,.
TGTGCCAGCAGTGAAATGACATCGGCGAACACCGGGGAGCTGTTTTTT,CASSEMTSANTGELFF,TRBJ2-2,many,TRBV2,.
TGTGCCAGCTCACCTGGACAGGGGAGCTCTGGGGCCAACGTCCTGACTTTC,CASSPGQGSSGANVLTF,TRBJ2-6,.,TRBV10-3,TRBD1
TGTGCCAGCAGCCAAGATCAACAGGGGGCGTTTGGCTACACCTTC,CASSQDQQGAFGYTF,TRBJ1-2,few,TRBV3-1,TRBD1
TGCAGCGCTGAATCCGGGACAGATAATGAAAAACTGTTTTTT,CSAESGTDNEKLFF,TRBJ1-4,many,TRBV29-1,TRBD1
TGCGCCAGCAGCCAAGCTAGCGGGCGCATGGAGACCCAGTACTTC,CASSQASGRMETQYF,TRBJ2-5,few,TRBV4-3,TRBD2
TGTGCCACCAAAAGGGGGTCCTACGAGCAGTACTTC,CATKRGSYEQYF,TRBJ2-7,.,TRBV24-1,.
TGTGCCAGCTCACCGGACAGGGTATTTAACGAGCAGTACTTC,CASSPDRVFNEQYF,TRBJ2-7,.,TRBV11-1,TRBD1
TGCAGTGCGCCGGGACAGCCGAACACTGAAGCTTTCTTT,CSAPGQPNTEAFF,TRBJ1-1,.,TRBV20-1,TRBD1
TGTGCCAGTAGGACGACAGGGTCCTCCTACGAGCAGTACTTC,CASRTTGSSYEQYF,TRBJ2-7,many,TRBV19,TRBD1
TGTGCCAGCAGTGCTGGGGGGGTCTACAATGAGCAGTTCTTC,CASSAGGVYNEQFF,TRBJ2-1,.,TRBV2,TRBD2
TGTGCCAGCAGCTTGTTTCCACCGCGGGACTTAAGCTCTGGGGCCAACGTCCTGACTTTC,CASSLFPPRDLSSGANVLTF,TRBJ2-6,few,TRBV11-2,.
TGTGCCAGCAGCCACGGCACTAATGAAAAACTGTTTTTT,CASSHGTNEKLFF,TRBJ1-4,many,TRBV14,.
TGTGCCATCAGTGAGTCAGGTACTGGGTTCGGCTACACCTTC,CAISESGTGFGYTF,TRBJ1-2,.,TRBV10-3,.
TGTGCCAGCAAGTCCTATTTGAGGACTGAAGCTTTCTTT,CASKSYLRTEAFF,TRBJ1-1,many,TRBV6-5,.
TGCAGCGTTGATCGTAGCGGGGAGCTGTTTTTT,CSVDRSGELFF,TRBJ2-2,many,TRBV29-1,.
TGTGCCATCAGTGAGAAAGTGGACAGGGATGAAGAGACCCAGTACTTC,CAISEKVDRDEETQYF,TRBJ2-5,.,TRBV10-3,TRBD1
TGTGCCAGCAGTTACCCCGCGGCCGTGGGGATGGGTCCCCAGCATTTT,CASSYPAAVGMGPQHF,TRBJ1-5,few,TRBV12-3/TRBV12-4,.
TGTGCCATCAGGGGGACAGGGTCGACTGAAGCTTTCTTT,CAIRGTGSTEAFF,TRBJ1-1,.,TRBV10-3,TRBD1
TGTGCCAGCAGCCCGCGGGGGGCGCCGATCCCTGAAGCTTTCTTT,CASSPRGAPIPEAFF,TRBJ1-1,many,TRBV7-9,.
TGTGCCAGTAGTATCTTAGCGGGGGCCTTCTACGAGCAGTACTTC,CASSILAGAFYEQYF,TRBJ2-7,few,TRBV19,TRBD2
TGCGCCGGCAGCTTTGGACAGGGGGGCGAAAAACTGTTTTTT,CAGSFGQGGEKLFF,TRBJ1-4,.,TRBV5-1,TRBD1
TGCAGCGTTGGGGACGGAAACAATGAGCAGTTCTTC,CSVGDGNNEQFF,TRBJ2-1,few,TRBV29-1,.
TGTGCCAGCAGCTTAGAGACCGGGACAGCCTACGAGCAGTACTTC,CASSLETGTAYEQYF,TRBJ2-7,many,TRBV7-9,TRBD1
TGTGCCATCAGGGTCCCGGGACAGGGAATTAATTCACCCCTCCACTTT,CAIRVPGQGINSPLHF,TRBJ1-6,.,TRBV10-3,TRBD1
TGTGCCAGCAGTTTTCGGCAGACGGAGCCCCAGCATTTT,CASSFRQTEPQHF,TRBJ1-5,.,TRBV27,.
TGCGCCAGCAGCCCTCCAGGGGGCGCGGGCACCGGGGAGCTGTTTTTT,CASSPPGGAGTGELFF,TRBJ2-2,.,TRBV5-1,TRBD1
TGCGCCAGCAGCCCCGAAGGGACAGCACGTAATGAAAAACTGTTTTTT,CASSPEGTARNEKLFF,TRBJ1-4,many,TRBV4-3,TRBD1
TGTGCCACCCGCTCGGGGGTGGTTACGGAAAAACTGTTTTTT,CATRSGVVTEKLFF,TRBJ1-4,.,TRBV11-2,.
TGTGCCATCAGAGGAAGGGTTGATCAGCCCCAGCATTTT,CAIRGRVDQPQHF,TRBJ1-5,few,TRBV10-3,.
TGTGCCAGCAGCTTAGCCCGGGGCATCAATCAGCCCCAGTACTTC,CASSLARGINQPQYF,TRBJ2-5,once,TRBV7-2,.
TGTGCCAGCAGTTCCACAGGGTTTGCCTATAATTCACCCCTCCACTTT,CASSSTGFAYNSPLHF,TRBJ1-6,few,TRBV27,.
TGTGCCAGCAGCGTCCCGGGGCAAGGGGTACGGGGCTACACCTTC,CASSVPGQGVRGYTF,TRBJ1-2,many,TRBV7-2,.
TGTGCCAGCAGCCAAGGGGGGACAGGAGGCTACGAGCAGTACTTC,CASSQGGTGGYEQYF,TRBJ2-7,few,TRBV7-6,TRBD1